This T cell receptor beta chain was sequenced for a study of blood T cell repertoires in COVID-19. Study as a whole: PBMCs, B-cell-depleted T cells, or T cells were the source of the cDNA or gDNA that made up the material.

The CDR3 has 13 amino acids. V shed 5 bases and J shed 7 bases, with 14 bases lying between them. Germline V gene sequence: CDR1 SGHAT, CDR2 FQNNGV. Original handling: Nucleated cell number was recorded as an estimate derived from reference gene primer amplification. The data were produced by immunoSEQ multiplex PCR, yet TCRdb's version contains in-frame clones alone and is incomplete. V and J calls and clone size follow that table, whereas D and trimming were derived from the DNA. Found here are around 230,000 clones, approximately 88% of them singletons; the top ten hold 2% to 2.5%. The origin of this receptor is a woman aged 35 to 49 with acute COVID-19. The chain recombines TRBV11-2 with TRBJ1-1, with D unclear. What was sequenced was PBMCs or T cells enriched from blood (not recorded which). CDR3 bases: TGTGCCAGCAGCCCAGCGAATGGCGGTGAAGCTTTCTTT. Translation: CASSPANGGEAFF. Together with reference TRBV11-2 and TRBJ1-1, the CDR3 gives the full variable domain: EAGVAQSPRYKIIEKRQSVAFWCNPISGHATLYWYQQILGQGPKLLIQFQNNGVVDDSQLPKDRFSAERLKGVDSTLKIQPAKLEDSAVYLCASSPANGGEAFFGQGTRLTVV.